The clone carrying this T cell receptor beta chain was recorded once. The data are from a study of T cell changes during pregnancy in multiple sclerosis. TCRdb's copy holds only in-frame clones and misses some; the assay was immunoSEQ multiplex PCR. The sample has about 75,000 clones; 70% to 90% are singletons. The CDR3 has 17 amino acids. Trimming cost V 2 bases and J 2 bases; bases outside gene matches: 9. The V gene is TRBV5-3, the J gene TRBJ2-5, with TRBD2 matching over 10 bases. TRBV5-3 is noted as an ORF with a role that remains uncertain. This clonotype originated in a female donor in good health, enrolled as a control in a pregnancy study. The sequenced sample was peripheral blood, obtained in the first trimester of pregnancy. The CDR3 protein is CARSLHPLAGGQETQYF. CDR3 in DNA: TGTGCCAGAAGCTTACACCCCTTAGCGGGGGGACAAGAGACCCAGTACTTC.